This T cell receptor (beta chain) came from a study of blood T cell repertoires in COVID-19. Study-level background: Italy, Spain and the United States were the sources of the convalescent and acute COVID-19 samples. T cells, B-cell-depleted T cells, or PBMCs provided the cDNA or gDNA that served as material.

With V trimmed by 0 bases and J by 5 bases, 14 bases remained unmatched. The CDR3 extends over 19 amino acids. Looked up from germline, CDR1 is SGHRS and CDR2 is YFSETQ. In the source study's methods: Estimates of nucleated cell counts were drawn from the amplification of reference gene primers. The assay was immunoSEQ multiplex PCR, and TCRdb's table has in-frame clones only and misses some. V and J calls and clone size are given by that table; D and trimming were obtained from the DNA. The sample contains approximately 100,000 clones, about 88% of which appear only once. This clonotype was obtained from a woman over 75 with active COVID-19. What was sequenced was peripheral blood. The rearrangement links TRBV5-1 to TRBJ2-2; the match to TRBD2 covers 9 bases. The CDR3 loop reads CASSLEIAGDTIETGELFF. For the CDR3, the DNA is TGCGCCAGCAGCTTGGAAATAGCGGGAGATACCATAGAAACCGGGGAGCTGTTTTTT.